A selection of T cell receptor beta chains follows, all from one sample in a study of T-cell memory formation after mild COVID-19. MiXCR, run by TCRdb on the 5' RACE reads, gives a single entry per CDR3 protein. The sample has hundreds of thousands of distinct CDR3 sequences; 15% to 20% are singletons. Sample: PBMCs or a T cell subset sorted from them (not recorded which). The receptors come from an adult woman who had mild COVID-19 (a few samples of this study predate the infection). Cell type and time point are not known. Both conserved end residues are part of each CDR3. D genes are given only for firm matches. Rows give clone size only sometimes, using once, few, many, or a class for an expanded clone.

J gene	D gene	V gene	clone size	CDR3 protein	CDR3 DNA
TRBJ1-4	TRBD1	TRBV4-1	.	CASSQLTGYIANEKLFF	TGCGCCAGCAGCCAATTGACAGGGTATATTGCTAATGAAAAACTGTTTTTT
TRBJ2-1	TRBD1	TRBV12-3/TRBV12-4	.	CASRWDRTFSYNEQFF	TGTGCCAGCAGGTGGGACAGAACTTTCTCCTACAATGAGCAGTTCTTC
TRBJ2-6	.	TRBV30	.	CAWSVRPGQKSHSGANVLTF	TGTGCCTGGAGTGTACGGCCGGGTCAGAAGTCCCACTCTGGGGCCAACGTCCTGACTTTC
TRBJ1-2	TRBD1	TRBV3-1	few	CASRSGGHYGYTF	TGTGCCAGCAGGTCAGGGGGACACTATGGCTACACCTTC
TRBJ2-2	TRBD2	TRBV3-1	.	CASSLRGGSTGELFF	TGTGCCAGCAGCCTTCGCGGGGGGAGTACCGGGGAGCTGTTTTTT
TRBJ2-7	TRBD2	TRBV20-1	few	CSALAGEYEQYF	TGCAGTGCTTTAGCGGGAGAGTACGAGCAGTACTTC
TRBJ2-3	TRBD2	TRBV9	.	CASSPGGLLIDTQYF	TGTGCCAGCAGCCCGGGGGGGCTCCTTATAGATACGCAGTATTTT
TRBJ1-4	TRBD1	TRBV5-1	few	CASSSPTGLFPSTNEKLFF	TGCGCCAGCAGCTCACCGACAGGGCTATTCCCGTCAACTAATGAAAAACTGTTTTTT
TRBJ2-2	.	TRBV5-1	.	CASGRGRNTGELFF	TGCGCCAGCGGCCGGGGCAGGAACACCGGGGAGCTGTTTTTT
TRBJ1-4	.	TRBV4-1	.	CASTKGVNEKLFF	TGCGCCAGCACAAAAGGGGTTAATGAAAAACTGTTTTTT
TRBJ2-3	.	TRBV7-3	few	CASSSAGTHSTDTQYF	TGTGCCAGCAGCTCAGCCGGGACACACAGCACAGATACGCAGTATTTT
TRBJ1-2	.	TRBV12-3/TRBV12-4	few	CASSFGPGANYGYTF	.